These 15 T cell receptor beta chains share one sample of origin, sequenced in a study of T cell repertoires in cytomegalovirus infection. TCRdb passed the reads through MiXCR, listing each CDR3 protein once. The sample yields approximately 500,000 distinct CDR3 sequences, approximately 17% seen once. Source material: CD8+ T cells from PBMCs. These TCRs come from a human donor in good health (CMV status not recorded). Some clones in this sample may be carry-over from other donors' samples.

V gene TRBV2 combines with J gene TRBJ2-7; 10 bases agree with TRBD2. V dropped 5 bases and J dropped 6; count of bases not matched to a gene: 10. Germline V gives CDR1 SNHLY, CDR2 FYNNEI. The CDR3 extends over 15 amino acids. In DNA form, the CDR3 reads TGTGCCAGCAGTAGGGAGCGGGGGGGCGGCGGCGAGCAGTACTTC. Translated, it gives CASSRERGGGGEQYF.

This clonotype was observed at least ten times. The rearrangement joins TRBV7-9 to TRBJ1-5, with D unresolved. Germline CDR1 SEHNR, CDR2 FQNEAQ (reference sequence). CDR3 length: 12 residues. Trimming took off 3 bases at V and 6 bases at J, with 6 bases between the two ends. DNA of the CDR3: TGTGCCAGCAGCTTTTATAGTCAGCCCCAGCATTTT. Its translation: CASSFYSQPQHF.

This clonotype was detected ten times or more. The V and J genes are TRBV27 and TRBJ1-6; D is ambiguous. CDR1 MNHEY and CDR2 SMNVEV come from the germline V gene (reference sequence). The CDR3 is 14 residues long. V was trimmed by 5 bases and J by 8 bases, leaving 13 bases between them. CDR3 DNA sequence: TGTGCCAGCAGTCAGACGGAGATTGATTCACCCCTCCACTTT. Translating gives CASSQTEIDSPLHF.

This clonotype has a count of ten or more. The V call is TRBV28, the J call TRBJ1-2; a weak D match, TRBD1 (6 bases). This CDR3 contains 19 residues. Germline CDR1 is MDHEN and CDR2 is SYDVKM. V lost 4 bases to trimming and J lost 5 bases, with 29 bases between them. The CDR3: CASSSFGGPGRSLSYGYTF. CDR3 DNA sequence: TGTGCCAGCAGTTCGTTCGGGGGGCCAGGACGATCTTTGAGTTATGGCTACACCTTC.

This clonotype was detected only a few times. The chain joins TRBV6-6 to TRBJ2-7, with D possibly being TRBD1 (5 bases). The CDR3 is 12 residues long. V gave up 5 bases and J gave up 6 bases, with 11 bases separating them. Germline-derived CDR1 and CDR2 are MNHNY and SVGAGI (reference sequence). CDR3: CASSDSTVEQYF. CDR3 DNA sequence: TGTGCCAGCAGTGATTCGACAGTCGAGCAGTACTTC.

This clonotype was observed a few times. A much larger clone differs from this one at a single base, so this may be a read error. V and J are TRBV12-3 or TRBV12-4 and TRBJ2-7; D ambiguous. The germline V and J ends were trimmed by 7 bases and 0 bases, with 16 bases remaining between them. This CDR3 region has 15 residues. The DNA for the CDR3 is TGTGCCAGCACCAAAGCCCAGGAGAGCTCCTACGAGCAGTACTTC. The encoded protein is CASTKAQESSYEQYF.

This clonotype was seen more than once but under ten times. The gene calls are TRBV3-1 and TRBJ1-2; TRBD1 is a possible D gene (6 bases). CDR3 length: 16 residues. V lost 0 bases, J lost 4 bases, and 15 bases lay in between. CDR1 is LGHDT and CDR2 is YNNKEL in the germline V gene (reference sequence). The CDR3 region is CASSQEGGEIVYGYTF. The CDR3 DNA reads TGTGCCAGCAGCCAAGAAGGGGGAGAAATCGTCTATGGCTACACCTTC. Full variable domain (outside the CDR3, taken from reference TRBV3-1 and TRBJ1-2): DTAVSQTPKYLVTQMGNDKSIKCEQNLGHDTMYWYKQDSKKFLKIMFSYNNKELIINETVPNRFSPKSPDKAHLNLHINSLELGDSAVYFCASSQEGGEIVYGYTFGSGTRLTVV.

The rearrangement links TRBV2 to TRBJ2-1; D not resolved. This CDR3 region has 9 residues. Germline-derived CDR1 and CDR2 are SNHLY and FYNNEI. V lost 9 bases and J 10 bases, leaving 7 bases between the germline ends. The CDR3 is CASSQEQFF. CDR3 nucleotide sequence: TGTGCCAGTAGTCAAGAGCAGTTCTTC.

Comments on this clonotype: This may be a read error: a much more frequent sequence differs by one nucleotide. The CDR3 does not end in the conserved phenylalanine or tryptophan, so this is likely a read error. The chain couples TRBV11-2 to TRBJ1-1; maybe TRBD1 (6 bases). Per germline, CDR1 SGHAT and CDR2 FQNNGV. The CDR3 totals 16 residues. V gave up 1 base and J gave up 1 base, with 13 bases separating them. DNA for the CDR3: TGTGCCAGCAGCTTAGTTAAGTCAGGGGCGAACACTGAAGCTTTCATT. It encodes CASSLVKSGANTEAFI.

This clonotype was counted ten times or more. The chain joins TRBV27 to TRBJ2-5; D is possibly TRBD2 (6 bases). The CDR3 consists of 14 residues. Deletions cut 6 bases from V and 4 bases from J, with 15 bases between. Looked up from germline, CDR1 is MNHEY and CDR2 is SMNVEV (reference sequence). For the CDR3, the DNA is TGTGCCAGCAGACGACGGGAGTCGATAGAGACCCAGTACTTC. Translated, it gives CASRRRESIETQYF.

This clonotype was observed a handful of times. The chain is built from TRBV19 and TRBJ1-1; 9 bases are a match to TRBD1. Germline V gene sequence: CDR1 LNHDA, CDR2 SQIVND (reference sequence). Losses at the gene ends were 8 bases for V and 1 base for J; bases not matched to a gene: 5. The CDR3 extends over 14 amino acids. This chain's CDR3 is CASRDRDSNTEAFF. As DNA, the CDR3 is TGTGCCAGTCGGGACAGGGATTCGAACACTGAAGCTTTCTTT.

The chain joins TRBV5-1 to TRBJ1-2, with TRBD1 matching 9 bases. The CDR3 contains 15 residues. Germline CDR1 is SGHRS and CDR2 is YFSETQ. After removal of 4 bases from V and 4 bases from J, the junction contained 8 bases not matched to a gene. Written as DNA, the CDR3 is TGCGCCAGCAGCCTTAAACAGGGGGCCTTCTATGGCTACACCTTC. Protein product: CASSLKQGAFYGYTF.

At least ten counts were recorded for this clonotype. This rearrangement joins TRBV7-9 to TRBJ2-5; D is unresolved. Germline lookup yields CDR1 SEHNR and CDR2 FQNEAQ (reference sequence). Trimming removed 6 bases at V and 6 bases at J, with 11 bases between. The CDR3 is 12 residues long. The CDR3 nucleotides are TGTGCCAGCAGTTGGACGCAGAAGACCCAGTACTTC. Translating it yields CASSWTQKTQYF.

This clonotype was observed at least ten times. This chain links TRBV27 with TRBJ2-7; a weak D match, TRBD1 (6 bases). This CDR3 has 11 amino acids. CDR1 is MNHEY, CDR2 SMNVEV, per germline (reference sequence). V was pared by 3 bases and J by 13 bases, with 13 bases between. CDR3 amino acids: CASSFRDTNYF. The CDR3 region has the DNA TGTGCCAGCAGTTTCCGGGACACTAACTACTTC.

The J gene is TRBJ2-7, the V gene TRBV6-1; D is perhaps TRBD1 (6 bases). CDR1 is MNHNS and CDR2 is SASEGT in the germline V gene. V lost 2 bases, J lost 0 bases, and 11 bases lay in between. This CDR3 is 15 amino acids long. CDR3 nucleotide sequence: TGTGCCAGCAGTGAACTACAGGGTTCCTCCTACGAGCAGTACTTC. Protein sequence: CASSELQGSSYEQYF.